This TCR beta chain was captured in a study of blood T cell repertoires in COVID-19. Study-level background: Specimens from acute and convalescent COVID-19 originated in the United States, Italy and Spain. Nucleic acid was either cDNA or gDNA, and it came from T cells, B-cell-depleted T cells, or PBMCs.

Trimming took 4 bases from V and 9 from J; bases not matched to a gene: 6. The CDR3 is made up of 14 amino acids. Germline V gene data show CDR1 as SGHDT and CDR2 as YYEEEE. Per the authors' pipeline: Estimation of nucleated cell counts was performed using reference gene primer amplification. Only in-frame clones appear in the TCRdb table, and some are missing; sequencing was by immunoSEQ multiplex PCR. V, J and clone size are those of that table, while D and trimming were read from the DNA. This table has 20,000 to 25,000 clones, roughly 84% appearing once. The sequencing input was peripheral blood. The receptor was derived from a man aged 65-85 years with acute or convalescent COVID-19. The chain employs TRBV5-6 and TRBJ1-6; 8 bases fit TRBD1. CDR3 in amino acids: CASSGQGASSPLHF. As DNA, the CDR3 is TGTGCCAGCAGCGGGCAGGGGGCATCTTCACCCCTCCACTTT. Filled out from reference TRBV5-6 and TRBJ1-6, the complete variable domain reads DAGVTQSPTHLIKTRGQQVTLRCSPKSGHDTVSWYQQALGQGPQFIFQYYEEEERQRGNFPDRFSGHQFPNYSSELNVNALLLGDSALYLCASSGQGASSPLHFGNGTRLTVT.